The clone carrying this TCR beta chain is a singleton in its sample. The antigen is unknown. Amplification used 60 Vbeta primers and 13 Jbeta primers. Sequencing was performed with immunoSEQ multiplex PCR; in TCRdb, only in-frame clones are kept and a portion is missing. Here the sample spans under 200,000 clones, 79% being singletons. The data are from a study of cytomegalovirus exposure and HLA in healthy donors. Whole-study findings and limits: The availability of immune exposure information extended only to CMV serostatus. In a later analysis, across HLA loci, associated TCR counts were highest for DRB1, lowest for HLA-C. Segments of the TCR beta V type were, in most cases, productive about 87% or about 30% of the time in an earlier analysis. Certain sequence variants were highly shared and formed a cluster, and this cluster was likely a sequencing artifact.

The receptor was derived from a woman aged 25-40 years in good health and CMV-seropositive. Sequencing was carried out using PBMCs.

The CDR3 here is CASSSDRGRTTGELFF. The CDR3 DNA is TGTGCCAGCAGCTCGGACAGGGGGCGGACCACCGGGGAGCTGTTTTTT. The J gene is TRBJ2-2, the V gene TRBV13, with 11 bases aligning to TRBD1. The CDR3 sequence is 16 residues long. Unmatched junction bases numbered 5, after V lost 4 bases and J lost 4 bases. From germline, CDR1 is PRHDT and CDR2 FYEKMQ (reference sequence).